This TCR beta chain emerged from a study of T cell responses to AZD1222 COVID-19 vaccine. Study-level background: Second-dose timings of about 4 or about 12 weeks were pooled. Study-wide results and limits: Donors, mostly white British, included more females; clonal diversity was possibly underestimated. The study sampled repertoires only after the peak T cell response.

Remarks on this clone: Its specificity is not known.

Trimming took 4 bases from V and 9 from J, leaving 14 bases between them. The CDR3 runs 12 residues. Germline CDR1 SGHNT, CDR2 YYREEE (reference sequence). Profiling relied on immunoSEQ multiplex PCR, and the TCRdb table lists in-frame clones only, not all of them. The sample gives about 85,000 clones, approximately 89% of which show up once; 2.2% is in the top ten. Sequenced here: peripheral blood, sampled on day 0 of AZD1222 vaccination. The gene calls are TRBV5-4 and TRBJ2-7; D is possibly TRBD2 (5 bases). This sequence originates from an adult in good health. The CDR3 reads CASSIYSERQYF. The CDR3 region has the DNA TGTGCCAGCAGCATTTATAGCGAACGGCAGTACTTC.